This paragraph reports one T cell receptor (beta chain). The sample belongs to a study of blood T cells in healthy people across ages. Next came a second PCR, run for 7 to 11 cycles, which used a sample-barcoded 5' primer along with a J-beta primer mix. A single record per CDR3 protein comes from TCRdb applying MiXCR to the 5' RACE reads. The sample has some 1.5 million distinct CDR3 sequences, 42% seen once. V dropped 5 bases and J dropped 6; count of bases not matched to a gene: 7. The CDR3 is made up of 15 amino acids. The sample comprised blood. The J gene is TRBJ2-1, the V gene TRBV12-3 or TRBV12-4, with 10 nucleotides matching TRBD2. The sequence was collected from a woman under 30 in good health. The CDR3, as DNA: TGTGCCAGCAGTCGAGCGGGGGGGCCTGCCAATGAGCAGTTCTTC. It encodes CASSRAGGPANEQFF.